This T cell receptor beta chain stems from a study of identical twins. Regarding the study as a whole: The more abundant beta clonotypes in cord blood had fewer insertions, and memory repertoires did not show this. The analysis was cross-sectional rather than longitudinal within donors.

TCRdb analysed the 5' RACE reads with MiXCR anew, one entry per CDR3 protein. The table lists approximately 240,000 distinct CDR3 sequences, around 15% of them singletons, with 8.5% to 10% in the top ten. This clonotype was observed a few times. Its antigen remains unknown. This CDR3 has 16 residues. CDR1 is LNHNV, CDR2 YYDKDF, per germline (reference sequence). V trimming: 3 bases; J trimming: 5 bases; junction bases outside the gene matches: 6. This TCR was recovered from a woman younger than 30 in good health. Sequencing was performed on memory (CD45RO+) T cells sorted from blood. The chain recombines TRBV15 with TRBJ2-4; 11 bases are shared with TRBD2. The CDR3 nucleotides read TGTGCCACCAGCAGTAGTACGGGACTAGCGGAAAACATTCAGTACTTC. This sequence encodes CATSSSTGLAENIQYF.